Following are 32 T cell receptor beta chains from one sample sequenced in a study of blood T cell repertoires in COVID-19. The assay was immunoSEQ multiplex PCR, and TCRdb's table has in-frame clones only and misses some. This sample has roughly 280,000 clones; around 87% occur once, and the top ten carry under 3%. The sample was PBMCs or T cells enriched from blood (not recorded which). The receptors shown here come from a woman between 18 and 29 years old who had recovered from COVID-19.

The rearrangement uses TRBV3-1 (or the pseudogene TRBV3-2) and TRBJ1-2; D perhaps matches TRBD1 (6 bases). Trimming left V 4 bases short and J 7 bases short, with 19 bases between. CDR1 is LGHDT and CDR2 is YNNKEL in the germline V gene (reference sequence). The CDR3 sequence is 15 residues long. The CDR3 region is CASSLLGGRPGGYTF. The CDR3 coding sequence is TGTGCCAGCAGCCTCCTGGGGGGGCGTCCGGGTGGCTACACCTTC.

This chain links TRBV9 with TRBJ2-1, with TRBD1 matching over 8 bases. Germline-derived CDR1 and CDR2 are SGDLS and YYNGEE. V was pared by 6 bases and J by 9 bases, with 11 bases of the junction left unmatched. CDR3 length equals 14 residues. CDR3 protein: CASNLDRASGEQFF. Written as DNA, the CDR3 is TGTGCCAGCAACCTGGACAGGGCTTCGGGTGAGCAGTTCTTC.

The chain links TRBV11-2 to TRBJ2-5; 9 bases are a match to TRBD2. Trimming removed 3 bases from V and 4 bases from J; junction bases left unmatched: 12. Per the germline V gene, CDR1 is SGHAT and CDR2 is FQNNGV. The CDR3 contains 17 residues. The CDR3 region is CASSFQRATSGRETQYF. CDR3 DNA: TGTGCCAGCAGCTTCCAGCGGGCGACTAGCGGAAGAGAGACCCAGTACTTC.

The CDR3 DNA reads as TGTGCCAGCAAGAGCCAGGGCTACGAGCAGTACTTC. It specifies CASKSQGYEQYF. V is TRBV6-5 and J is TRBJ2-7, with D possibly TRBD1 on 5 matching bases. Germline assignment: CDR1 MNHEY and CDR2 SVGAGI. The V and J ends lost 7 bases and 3 bases respectively, with 10 bases between them. CDR3 length: 12 residues.

The CDR3 DNA sequence: TGTGCCAGCTCACCATCTCTAACAGGGGGCAGAGGTCAGCCCCAGCATTTT. It codes for CASSPSLTGGRGQPQHF. The rearrangement links TRBV18 to TRBJ1-5; 9 nucleotides align to TRBD1. The CDR3 length is 17 residues. Germline V gene sequence: CDR1 KGHSH, CDR2 LQKENI. J lost 6 bases, V lost 2 bases, and 11 bases had no gene match.

In nucleotides, the CDR3 is TGTGCCTGGAGTCCCGAGGAAGACTATGGCTACACCTTC. Protein sequence: CAWSPEEDYGYTF. The chain links TRBV30 to TRBJ1-2, with no clear D. V was pared by 2 bases and J by 3 bases, with 10 bases between. This CDR3 is built from 13 residues. CDR1 and CDR2 from the germline V gene are GTSNPN and SVGIG (reference sequence).

In its sample, this clone was seen once. CDR3 DNA: TGTGCCAGCAGGGTCTTACAGGGAGCGAACAGGATGGTCGCTGAAGCTTTCTTT. Translation: CASRVLQGANRMVAEAFF. This chain uses TRBV2 with TRBJ1-1; perhaps TRBD1 as D (6 bases). The CDR3 length is 18 residues. V dropped 6 bases and J dropped 6 bases, with 29 bases sitting between them. Germline CDR1 SNHLY, CDR2 FYNNEI.

The rearrangement links TRBV10-3 to TRBJ1-3; TRBD1 matches 10 bases. J gave up 0 bases and V 7 bases, and 6 bases lay outside the gene matches. The CDR3 spans 16 residues. The V gene's germline CDR1 is ENHRY and CDR2 SYGVKD. As DNA, the CDR3 is TGTGCCATCACTCGGGACAGGGGCCTCTCTGGAAACACCATATATTTT. This codes for CAITRDRGLSGNTIYF.

This clone was detected only once. The V and J genes are TRBV5-4 and TRBJ1-1, with a possible D match to TRBD1 (6 bases). Germline V gene lookup returns CDR1 SGHNT and CDR2 YYREEE (reference sequence). The CDR3 is 14 amino acids. Trimming pared 4 bases from V and 5 bases from J, leaving 15 bases between. Written as DNA, the CDR3 is TGTGCCAGCAGCCCAGCAGGGGCTAGGACTGAAGCTTTCTTT. As protein: CASSPAGARTEAFF.

The chain's CDR3 is CASSDTLQGRINTEAFF. CDR3 DNA: TGTGCCAGCAGCGACACCCTACAGGGGCGTATAAACACTGAAGCTTTCTTT. The chain is built from TRBV5-6 and TRBJ1-1; TRBD1 matches 7 bases. The V segment lost 4 bases and the J segment 2 bases; nucleotides outside the gene matches: 14. CDR3 length: 17 residues. Germline CDR1 SGHDT, CDR2 YYEEEE.

The rearrangement links TRBV14 to TRBJ2-7, with D perhaps matching TRBD1 (6 bases). The CDR3 runs to 18 residues. Between the trimmed V and J ends, which lost 0 bases and 2 bases, there was a span of 20 bases. The germline V gene encodes CDR1 SGHDN and CDR2 FVKESK. In nucleotides, the CDR3 is TGTGCCAGCAGCCAAGATCGGTTGGGGTACAGGGACCCCTACGAGCAGTACTTC. Residues: CASSQDRLGYRDPYEQYF.

This chain connects TRBV4-1 to TRBJ1-2; D call uncertain. Trimming removed 0 bases at V and 4 bases at J, with 9 bases between. Germline V CDR1 and CDR2: MGHRA, YSYEKL. CDR3 length: 14 residues. The CDR3 loop is CASSQDRGIYGYTF. CDR3 in DNA: TGCGCCAGCAGCCAAGATCGAGGGATCTATGGCTACACCTTC.

This chain uses TRBV7-2 with TRBJ1-5, with TRBD1 as a possible D gene (5 bases). The germline V gene encodes CDR1 SGHTA and CDR2 FQGNSA. V was cut by 5 bases and J by 7 bases, with 15 bases left in between. The CDR3 consists of 14 residues. Here the CDR3 DNA reads TGTGCCAGCAGCCGGGGGGGGATTTACCAGCCCCAGCATTTT. This gives the protein CASSRGGIYQPQHF.

The chain carries TRBV2 and TRBJ2-3; tentative D call: TRBD2 (7 bases). Germline CDR1 is SNHLY and CDR2 is FYNNEI. CDR3 length equals 13 residues. The ends were cut back, 4 bases at V and 8 bases at J, with 13 bases in the middle. In DNA, the CDR3 is TGTGCCAGCAGTGTTCAAGGGGGGGGTACGCAGTATTTT. Encoded protein: CASSVQGGGTQYF.

The chain carries TRBV6-4 and TRBJ2-3; the match to TRBD2 covers 8 bases. The CDR3 is made up of 14 amino acids. The junction had 1 base not matched to a gene; V was cut back by 2 bases and J by 3 bases. CDR1 is MRHNA and CDR2 is SNTAGT in the germline V gene. CDR3 sequence: CASSDVAGTDTQYF. CDR3 sequence (DNA): TGTGCCAGCAGTGACGTAGCGGGGACAGATACGCAGTATTTT.

J is TRBJ1-2 and V is TRBV7-9; D not resolved. Per the germline V gene, CDR1 is SEHNR and CDR2 is FQNEAQ (reference sequence). V lost 6 bases, J lost 8 bases, and 22 bases lay in between. The CDR3 length is 15 residues. Here the CDR3 reads CASSSSLAAVSGYTF. The CDR3 nucleotides are TGTGCCAGCAGTTCAAGCCTCGCCGCGGTCAGCGGCTACACCTTC. The full variable domain, with the rest looked up from reference TRBV7-9 and TRBJ1-2, is DTGVSQNPRHKITKRGQNVTFRCDPISEHNRLYWYRQTLGQGPEFLTYFQNEAQLEKSRLLSDRFSAERPKGSFSTLEIQRTEQGDSAMYLCASSSSLAAVSGYTFGSGTRLTVV.

J is TRBJ1-2 and V is TRBV13; 10 bases match TRBD1. The CDR3 has 14 amino acids. Trimming took 5 bases from V and 4 from J; bases not matched to a gene: 4. Germline lookup yields CDR1 PRHDT and CDR2 FYEKMQ (reference sequence). CDR3 DNA: TGTGCCAGCAGCCTCGGACAGGGGGGCTATGGCTACACCTTC. It is translated as CASSLGQGGYGYTF.

The chain has TRBV5-6 and TRBJ1-6, with 7 bases that match TRBD1. The CDR3 runs to 14 residues. Germline values: CDR1 SGHDT, CDR2 YYEEEE. Trimming at V came to 5 bases and at J to 6 bases, leaving 5 bases not matched to a gene. The CDR3 coding sequence is TGTGCCAGCAGAACGGGACAGACTAATTCACCCCTCCACTTT. Its translation is CASRTGQTNSPLHF.

The chain has TRBV2 and TRBJ1-1; 9 bases align to TRBD1. Germline-derived CDR1 and CDR2 are SNHLY and FYNNEI. This CDR3 has 15 amino acids. After removal of 5 bases from V and 1 base from J, the junction contained 5 bases not matched to a gene. The chain's CDR3 is CASSPPGQGNTEAFF. The CDR3 DNA is TGTGCCAGCAGTCCGCCGGGACAGGGGAACACTGAAGCTTTCTTT. The entire variable domain, with the rest obtained from reference TRBV2 and TRBJ1-1, is as follows: EPEVTQTPSHQVTQMGQEVILRCVPISNHLYFYWYRQILGQKVEFLVSFYNNEISEKSEIFDDQFSVERPDGSNFTLKIRSTKLEDSAMYFCASSPPGQGNTEAFFGQGTRLTVV.

The rearrangement uses TRBV19 and TRBJ1-4, with 9 bases fitting TRBD1. V shed 5 bases and J 2 bases; nucleotides not matched to a gene: 6. Germline assignment: CDR1 LNHDA and CDR2 SQIVND (reference sequence). This CDR3 region has 16 residues. CDR3 DNA: TGTGCCAGTAGTCTGGACAGGGGAGACACTAATGAAAAACTGTTTTTT. Its translation: CASSLDRGDTNEKLFF. Supplemented by reference TRBV19 and TRBJ1-4, the full variable domain reads DGGITQSPKYLFRKEGQNVTLSCEQNLNHDAMYWYRQDPGQGLRLIYYSQIVNDFQKGDIAEGYSVSREKKESFPLTVTSAQKNPTAFYLCASSLDRGDTNEKLFFGSGTQLSVL.

The chain has TRBV9 and TRBJ1-1, with D maybe TRBD1 (5 bases). CDR1 is SGDLS and CDR2 is YYNGEE in the germline V gene. The CDR3 consists of 16 residues. The V end was cut by 4 bases, the J end by 0 bases, with 16 bases between. The CDR3: CASSSHVGQLNTEAFF. For the CDR3, the DNA is TGTGCCAGCAGCTCCCACGTCGGACAATTGAACACTGAAGCTTTCTTT.

This chain uses TRBV11-2 with TRBJ1-6, with 7 nucleotides matching TRBD1. V trimming: 3 bases; J trimming: 4 bases; junction bases outside the gene matches: 9. In germline, CDR1 is SGHAT, CDR2 FQNNGV. The CDR3 length is 17 residues. CDR3 loop: CASSFDRAGYYNSPLHF. DNA for the CDR3: TGTGCCAGCAGCTTCGACAGGGCGGGTTATTATAATTCACCCCTCCACTTT.

This chain connects TRBV4-1 to TRBJ2-1; the match to TRBD2 covers 11 bases. The CDR3 length is 17 residues. V gave up 0 bases and J gave up 5 bases; unmatched junction bases: 6. Germline V CDR1 and CDR2: MGHRA, YSYEKL. The CDR3 spells CASSQDWLAGGNNEQFF. The CDR3 DNA sequence: TGCGCCAGCAGCCAAGATTGGCTAGCGGGGGGCAACAATGAGCAGTTCTTC.

CDR3 protein: CSVRRGVAAFF. CDR3 sequence (DNA): TGCAGTGTGAGACGCGGCGTGGCGGCTTTCTTT. The genes are TRBV20-1 and TRBJ1-1; D ambiguous. This CDR3 is built from 11 residues. Trimming took off 7 bases at V and 11 bases at J, with 17 bases between the two ends. Germline loops: CDR1 DFQATT, CDR2 SNEGSKA (reference sequence).

V usage is TRBV6-2 or TRBV6-3 and J usage is TRBJ2-1; weak D call: TRBD2 (5 bases). The V end lost 6 bases, the J end lost 4 bases, and 10 bases lay between the germline ends. The CDR3 loop spans 13 amino acids. CDR1 is MNHEY and CDR2 is SVGEGT in the germline V gene. The CDR3, as DNA: TGTGCCAGCAGCGCCACTAGATACAATGAGCAGTTCTTC. Amino acid sequence: CASSATRYNEQFF.

The V call is TRBV12-3 or TRBV12-4, the J call TRBJ1-2, with D possibly TRBD1 on 6 matching bases. The CDR3 spans 13 residues. V was shortened by 4 bases and J by 2 bases, with 8 bases between the two germline ends. CDR3: CASSSQGNYGYTF. Here the CDR3 DNA reads TGTGCCAGCAGTTCTCAGGGGAACTATGGCTACACCTTC.

The chain joins TRBV5-1 to TRBJ1-4, with a tentative D call TRBD1 (6 bases). V dropped 3 bases and J dropped 2 bases, with 8 bases sitting between them. This CDR3 is built from 14 residues. Germline V gene lookup returns CDR1 SGHRS and CDR2 YFSETQ. The CDR3 reads CASSSQGTNEKLFF. The CDR3 DNA follows: TGCGCCAGCAGCTCGCAGGGGACTAATGAAAAACTGTTTTTT.

V is TRBV3-1 (or the pseudogene TRBV3-2) and J is TRBJ2-5; TRBD2 is a possible D gene (5 bases). There are 14 residues in the CDR3. Germline V gene lookup returns CDR1 LGHDT and CDR2 YNNKEL (reference sequence). Trimming removed 1 base from V and 7 bases from J, with 13 bases in between. The CDR3 loop is CASSQVGGGGTQYF. CDR3 sequence (DNA): TGTGCCAGCAGCCAAGTCGGCGGAGGAGGGACCCAGTACTTC.

J is TRBJ1-5 and V is TRBV24-1; 11 bases are shared with TRBD1. CDR3 length equals 18 residues. J gave up 4 bases and V 4 bases, and 11 bases lay outside the gene matches. Germline assignment: CDR1 KGHDR and CDR2 SFDVKD. CDR3 DNA: TGTGCCACCAGTGACTCCGGACAGGGGGCGTTAGCAAATCAGCCCCAGCATTTT. Translated: CATSDSGQGALANQPQHF.

V and J are TRBV3-1 (or the pseudogene TRBV3-2) and TRBJ1-2; 7 bases are a match to TRBD1. CDR3 size: 14 residues. The junction had 7 bases not matched to a gene; V was cut back by 5 bases and J by 4 bases. Germline-derived CDR1 and CDR2 are LGHDT and YNNKEL (reference sequence). CDR3 nucleotide sequence: TGTGCCAGCAGCGCTTCGTGGACAGGCTATGGCTACACCTTC. Translating it yields CASSASWTGYGYTF.

Notes on this clone: The junction and the germline gene differ at one end; a read error may be behind it. This chain uses TRBV10-1 with TRBJ2-7, with D possibly TRBD2 on 5 matching bases. CDR1 is WNHNN, CDR2 SYGVQD, per germline (reference sequence). This CDR3 contains 9 residues. The CDR3 coding sequence is TGCGCCAGCCGCTTTTGGAGGAACTTC. Its translation: CASRFWRNF.

The rearrangement uses TRBV10-3 and TRBJ2-3, with D hard to call. The germline V and J ends were trimmed by 6 bases and 6 bases, with 10 bases remaining between them. The CDR3 runs 12 residues. Germline values: CDR1 ENHRY, CDR2 SYGVKD. CDR3 nucleotide sequence: TGTGCCATCAGCGCCTCCGGGGATACGCAGTATTTT. Translating it yields CAISASGDTQYF.